This TCR beta chain was profiled in a study of cytomegalovirus exposure and HLA in healthy donors. Study overall: A data release that came early held roughly 80 million unique TCRs from HLA-typed donors. General study findings and limits: It emerged from a later analysis that several of the most significant clusters appeared to be linked to common viral pathogens. According to reports, the classifier identified cytomegalovirus status with high specificity and sensitivity.

Trimming took 0 bases from V and 6 from J; bases not matched to a gene: 11. Germline V lookup: CDR1 SGDLS, CDR2 YYNGEE. This CDR3 spans 18 amino acids. As concerns this clone: Its cognate antigen is unknown.

PCR used 60 Vbeta primers and 13 Jbeta primers. Source study methods: Later analysis identified approximately 88 million unique TCR beta chains, roughly 11 million shared. Here immunoSEQ multiplex PCR was the method, and the copy in TCRdb shows in-frame clones only, minus some. V, J and clone size are taken as reported in that table, and D and trimming were inferred from the DNA itself. The data show around 160,000 clones, with roughly 79% seen just once and approximately 7% held by the top ten. The specimen was PBMCs. This receptor was taken from a male donor in good health and CMV-seropositive. V gene TRBV9 combines with J gene TRBJ2-2; 10 bases are shared with TRBD1. The CDR3 region is CASSVEPWDRGFAGELFF. The CDR3 nucleotides read TGTGCCAGCAGCGTAGAACCCTGGGACAGGGGTTTCGCCGGGGAGCTGTTTTTT.